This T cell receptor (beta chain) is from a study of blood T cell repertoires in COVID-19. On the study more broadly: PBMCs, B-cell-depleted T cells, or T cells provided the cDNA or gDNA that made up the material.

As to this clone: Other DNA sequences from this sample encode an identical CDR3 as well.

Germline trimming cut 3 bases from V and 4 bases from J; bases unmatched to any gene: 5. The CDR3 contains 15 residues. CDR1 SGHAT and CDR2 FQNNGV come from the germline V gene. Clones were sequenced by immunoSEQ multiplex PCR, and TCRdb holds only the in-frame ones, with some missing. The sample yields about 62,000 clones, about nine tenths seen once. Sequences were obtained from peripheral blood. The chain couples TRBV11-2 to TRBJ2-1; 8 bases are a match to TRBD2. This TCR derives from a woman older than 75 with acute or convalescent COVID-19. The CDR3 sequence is CASSLGAGAYNEQFF. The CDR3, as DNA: TGTGCCAGCAGCTTGGGAGCGGGAGCTTACAATGAGCAGTTCTTC.